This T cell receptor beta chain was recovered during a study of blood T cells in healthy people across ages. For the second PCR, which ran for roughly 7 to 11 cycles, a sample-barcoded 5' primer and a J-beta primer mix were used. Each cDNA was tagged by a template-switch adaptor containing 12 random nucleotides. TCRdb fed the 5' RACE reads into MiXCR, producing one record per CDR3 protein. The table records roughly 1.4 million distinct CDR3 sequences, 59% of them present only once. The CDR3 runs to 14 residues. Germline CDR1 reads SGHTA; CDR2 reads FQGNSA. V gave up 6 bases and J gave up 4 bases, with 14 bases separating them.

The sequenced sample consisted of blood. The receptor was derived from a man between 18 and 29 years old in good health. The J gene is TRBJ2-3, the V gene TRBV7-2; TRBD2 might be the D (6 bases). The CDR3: CASRPTRGADTQYF. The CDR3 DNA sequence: TGTGCCAGCAGACCGACTAGGGGCGCAGATACGCAGTATTTT.